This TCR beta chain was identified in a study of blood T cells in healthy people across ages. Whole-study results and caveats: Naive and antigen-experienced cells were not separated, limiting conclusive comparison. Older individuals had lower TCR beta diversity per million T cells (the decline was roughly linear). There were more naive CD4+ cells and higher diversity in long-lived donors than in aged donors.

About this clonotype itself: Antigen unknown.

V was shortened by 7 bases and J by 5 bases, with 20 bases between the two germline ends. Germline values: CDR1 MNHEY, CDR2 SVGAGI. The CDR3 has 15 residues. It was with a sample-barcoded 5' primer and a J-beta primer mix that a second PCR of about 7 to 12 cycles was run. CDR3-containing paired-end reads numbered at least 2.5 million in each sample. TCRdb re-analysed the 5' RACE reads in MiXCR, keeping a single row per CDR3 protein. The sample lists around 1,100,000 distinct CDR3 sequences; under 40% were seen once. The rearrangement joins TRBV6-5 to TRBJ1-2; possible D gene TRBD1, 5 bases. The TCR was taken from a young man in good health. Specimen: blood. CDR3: CASTLYHETAYGYTF. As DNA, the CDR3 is TGTGCCAGCACCCTCTACCACGAGACAGCATATGGCTACACCTTC.